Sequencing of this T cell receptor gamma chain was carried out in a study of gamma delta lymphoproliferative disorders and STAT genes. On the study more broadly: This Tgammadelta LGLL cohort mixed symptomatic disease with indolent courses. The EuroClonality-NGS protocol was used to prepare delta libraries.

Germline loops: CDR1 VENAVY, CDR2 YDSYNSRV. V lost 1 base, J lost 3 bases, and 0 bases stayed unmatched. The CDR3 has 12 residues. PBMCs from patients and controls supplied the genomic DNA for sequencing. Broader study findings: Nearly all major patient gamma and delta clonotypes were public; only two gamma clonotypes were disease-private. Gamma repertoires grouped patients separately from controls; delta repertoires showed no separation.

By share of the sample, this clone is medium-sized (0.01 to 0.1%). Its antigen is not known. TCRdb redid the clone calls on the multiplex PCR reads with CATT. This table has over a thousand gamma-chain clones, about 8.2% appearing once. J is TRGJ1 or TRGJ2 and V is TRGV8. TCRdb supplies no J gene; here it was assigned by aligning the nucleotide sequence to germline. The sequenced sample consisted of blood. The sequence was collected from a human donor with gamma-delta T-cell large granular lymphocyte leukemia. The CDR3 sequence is CATWDSYYKKLF. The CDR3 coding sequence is TGTGCCACCTGGGATAGTTATTATAAGAAACTCTTT.